This T cell receptor (beta chain) was sequenced for a study of circulating and synovial CD4+ cells in juvenile arthritis. With regard to this clone: Its matching antigen is unknown.

Study conclusions and caveats: Vbeta family usage analysis did not detect the pathogenic-like versus bulk difference. Bulk blood CD4 samples held at least an order of magnitude more or fewer genomes than CPL. Diversity here was lower than in bulk blood CD4 cells.

The CDR3 is 14 residues long. V shed 5 bases and J 3 bases; nucleotides not matched to a gene: 6. Germline V CDR1 and CDR2: MNHEY, SMNVEV (reference sequence). TCRdb's table, derived via immunoSEQ multiplex PCR, lists solely in-frame clones and lacks some. The sample lists 30,000 to 35,000 clones; about 95% were seen once. The rearrangement joins TRBV27 to TRBJ2-7, with 8 positions matching TRBD2. This TCR was sampled from a human donor with juvenile idiopathic arthritis. Sequenced: CD4+ T cells from blood. CDR3 nucleotides: TGTGCCAGCAGTCTGTCCACTAGCGGCTACGAGCAGTACTTC. Residues: CASSLSTSGYEQYF.